The entry that follows covers one T cell receptor beta chain sequence. Its antigen is not known. These data originate in a study of cytomegalovirus exposure and HLA in healthy donors. This cohort consisted of healthy bone marrow donors. The study sampled nominally healthy donors, though unrecorded immune exposures were likely. Germline V gives CDR1 SGHAT, CDR2 FQNNGV. Trimming left V 4 bases short and J 4 bases short, with 22 bases between. This CDR3 contains 17 residues. Study-level results: Some TCR beta chains (about 170 of them) were listed as cytomegalovirus-associated. It was reported that TCR beta sequences correctly inferred the HLA-A and HLA-B alleles for most subjects.

Primers: 60 Vbeta forward and 13 Jbeta reverse. Using immunoSEQ multiplex PCR, the repertoire was profiled, and TCRdb retains in-frame clones only, with some absent. This sample has about 110,000 clones; around three quarters occur once, and the top ten carry approximately 2.8%. The sequence derives from a middle-aged woman in good health and CMV-seronegative. The chain combines TRBV11-2 with TRBJ1-2; unclear D gene. The sample taken for sequencing was PBMCs. The CDR3 loop reads CASSSPGSPRIAYGYTF. CDR3 nucleotides: TGTGCCAGCAGCTCCCCCGGTTCACCCCGAATAGCCTATGGCTACACCTTC.